This TCR beta chain was sequenced in a study of identical twins. A universal primer site was incorporated via template switching, and the cDNA contained unique molecular identifiers. TCRdb independently ran MiXCR on the 5' RACE reads; one entry per CDR3 protein. The sample has under 300,000 distinct CDR3 sequences; about 12% are singletons. The germline V gene has CDR1 SGDLS and CDR2 YYNGEE. The germline V and J ends were trimmed by 3 bases and 9 bases, with 16 bases remaining between them. This CDR3 comprises 14 residues. Another study also made use of these data, one on yellow fever vaccine responses in identical twins. That work adds: Reports say the vaccine T cell response in twins looked partly convergent and partly personalized.

Sequences were obtained from memory (CD45RO+) T cells sorted from blood. The V call is TRBV9, the J call TRBJ2-1, with no clear D. The source is a woman aged 18-30 years in good health. The CDR3 loop reads CASSGQVGHGEQFF. The CDR3 DNA reads TGTGCCAGCAGCGGCCAGGTAGGGCACGGTGAGCAGTTCTTC.